This entry describes one TCR beta chain. Its antigen is undetermined. The source of the sample is a study of shared clonotypes between healthy human individuals. Profiling relied on immunoSEQ multiplex PCR, and the TCRdb table lists in-frame clones only, not all of them. There are approximately 340,000 clones in the sample; 74% occur only once, and 10% lies in the top ten. The study, taken as a whole, reports: Clonotypes shared by all four sorted-subset donors had higher generation probabilities than non-shared clonotypes.

Healthy HIV-negative adults with no recent acute infections or vaccinations were recruited as donors. The receptor was derived from a man younger than 40 in good health. The sequenced sample was memory CD4+ T cells sorted from blood. Subset reported: CD45RA-negative fraction.

CDR3 protein: CASRGTLNNEQFF. In nucleotides, the CDR3 is TGTGCCAGCAGAGGGACTCTTAACAATGAGCAGTTCTTC. The chain links TRBV7-9 to TRBJ2-1; D is possibly TRBD2 (6 bases). Trimming pared 6 bases from V and 5 bases from J, leaving 11 bases between. This CDR3 is 13 amino acids long. Germline CDR1 SEHNR, CDR2 FQNEAQ (reference sequence).